Included here is one T cell receptor beta chain sequence, with context. The data were obtained in a study of prognosis after radiotherapy for stage I lung cancer. V lost 3 bases to trimming and J lost 7 bases, with 21 bases between them. This CDR3 spans 16 amino acids. Germline V gives CDR1 SGHTA, CDR2 FQGNSA. Amplicons of TCR beta CDR3 were generated from genomic DNA by two-round multiplex PCR. First-round PCR used primers specific to each TRBV and TRBJ gene. TCRdb reprocessed the multiplex PCR reads with MiXCR, giving one entry per CDR3 protein. The data hold 15,000 to 20,000 distinct CDR3 sequences, with around half observed a single time.

The sequenced sample was PBMCs, obtained before or after stereotactic body radiation therapy (not recorded which). V usage is TRBV7-2 and J usage is TRBJ1-1; perhaps TRBD1 as D (5 bases). The receptor was derived from a donor at least 50 years old with non-small cell lung cancer. The CDR3 DNA is TGTGCCAGCAGCTTCGGAATCCGAACCCGAGGGGATGAAGCTTTCTTT. Its protein is CASSFGIRTRGDEAFF.